Listed below are T cell receptor beta chains from one sample, sequenced in a study of blood T cells in healthy people across ages. TCRdb reprocessed the 5' RACE reads via MiXCR and lists one record per CDR3 protein. This sample yields about 1.5 million distinct CDR3 sequences, of which 40% to 45% are seen a single time; about 4% belongs to the top ten. Specimen: blood. Source of these receptors: a woman under 30 in good health. The CDR3 runs from the conserved cysteine through the conserved F or W. The D gene is left open where the match is weak. Clone size is not always given. Where it is, it says once, few, many or a class for expanded clones.

TRBV20-1	.	TRBD1	TRBJ2-5	TGCAGTGCCGGGGACAGCAGGTCGGGTGAGCAGTACTTC	CSAGDSRSGEQYF
TRBV6-1	.	TRBD1	TRBJ1-1	TGTGCCAGCAGTGAGGCGACAGGGGGCAAAACTGAAGCTTTCTTT	CASSEATGGKTEAFF
TRBV10-3	.	.	TRBJ2-7	TGTGCCTGTTCAGGGCAAACGTACGGCTACGAGCAGTACTTC	CACSGQTYGYEQYF
TRBV4-3	.	TRBD1	TRBJ2-7	TGCGCCAGCAGCCATCCCTATCCGGGACAGGGCTCCTACGAGCAGTACTTC	CASSHPYPGQGSYEQYF
TRBV4-1	.	.	TRBJ2-5	TGCGCCAGCAGCCCCAGGGGGGGGCTAGAGACCCAGTACTTC	CASSPRGGLETQYF
TRBV4-3	few	.	TRBJ2-7	TGCGCCAGCAGCCCCCGGCGGGGAGGCCCCTACGAGCAGTACTTC	CASSPRRGGPYEQYF
TRBV24-1	.	.	TRBJ2-3	TGTGCCACCAGTGATTCGGGTTTTCCCGATACGCAGTATTTT	CATSDSGFPDTQYF
TRBV5-1	.	TRBD1	TRBJ1-1	TGCGCCAGCAGCTACGCCCAGGGGGCTGTCGACACTGAAGCTTTCTTT	CASSYAQGAVDTEAFF
TRBV11-1	.	.	TRBJ2-5	TGTGCCAGCAGCTCCAACGACTGGAAAGAGACCCAGTACTTC	CASSSNDWKETQYF
TRBV29-1	few	TRBD1	TRBJ1-1	TGCAGCGTCCAGGACAGGGGGGGGACTGAAGCTTTCTTT	CSVQDRGGTEAFF
TRBV10-3	.	.	TRBJ2-7	TGTGCCATCAGGTCCCTTGTGAAGGGGGGGTACGAGCAGTACTTC	CAIRSLVKGGYEQYF
TRBV7-9	.	.	TRBJ2-1	TGTGCCAGCAGCTTAGTGGAGGCCGATGAGCAGTTCTTC	CASSLVEADEQFF